Reported below is one T cell receptor (beta chain). This specimen belongs to a study of blood T cells in healthy people across ages. Using a J-beta primer mix together with a sample-barcoded 5' primer, a second PCR was run for roughly 7 to 11 cycles. TCRdb re-called the 5' RACE reads through MiXCR, storing one row per CDR3 protein. Of about 1.6 million distinct CDR3 sequences listed, about 35% are singletons. The CDR3 runs to 15 residues. Germline V CDR1 and CDR2: MNHEY, SMNVEV (reference sequence). The V gene end was trimmed by 8 bases and the J gene end by 5 bases; junction bases not matched to a gene: 11.

The source of this sequence is a woman under 40 in good health. This sequence joins TRBV27 and TRBJ2-1, with TRBD2 matching 8 bases. What was sequenced was blood. CDR3 sequence reads: CASRASGPSHNEQFF. The CDR3 DNA follows: TGTGCCAGCCGGGCTAGCGGGCCGTCCCACAATGAGCAGTTCTTC.